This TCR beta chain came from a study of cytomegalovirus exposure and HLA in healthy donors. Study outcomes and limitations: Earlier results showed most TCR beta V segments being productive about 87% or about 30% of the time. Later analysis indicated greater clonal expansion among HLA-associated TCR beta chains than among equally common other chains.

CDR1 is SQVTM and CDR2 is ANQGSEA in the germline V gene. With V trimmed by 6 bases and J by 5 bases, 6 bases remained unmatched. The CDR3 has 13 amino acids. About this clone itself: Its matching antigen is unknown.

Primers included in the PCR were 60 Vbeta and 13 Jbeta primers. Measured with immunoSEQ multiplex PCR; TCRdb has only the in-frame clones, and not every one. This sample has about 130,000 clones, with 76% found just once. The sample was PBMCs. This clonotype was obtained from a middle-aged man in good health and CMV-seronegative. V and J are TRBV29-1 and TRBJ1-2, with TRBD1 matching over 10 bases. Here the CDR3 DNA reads TGCAGCGTCGAGGACAGGGGGAGGTATGGCTACACCTTC. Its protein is CSVEDRGRYGYTF.